Described below is a single T cell receptor (beta chain) sequence and its context. The entry originates in a study of control samples from healthy donors and cancer patients. Here immunoSEQ multiplex PCR was the method, and the copy in TCRdb shows in-frame clones only, minus some. The data contain roughly 73,000 clones, approximately 80% of them singletons. This receptor was identified in a middle-aged man in good health. The source material was blood.

DNA of the CDR3: TGTGCCAGCAGTGAGGCAACAGATACGCAGTATTTT. This encodes CASSEATDTQYF. This rearrangement joins TRBV25-1 to TRBJ2-3; D is uncertain. From germline, CDR1 is MGHDK and CDR2 SYGVNS. The germline V and J ends were trimmed by 3 bases and 3 bases, with 4 bases remaining between them. The CDR3 runs to 12 residues.